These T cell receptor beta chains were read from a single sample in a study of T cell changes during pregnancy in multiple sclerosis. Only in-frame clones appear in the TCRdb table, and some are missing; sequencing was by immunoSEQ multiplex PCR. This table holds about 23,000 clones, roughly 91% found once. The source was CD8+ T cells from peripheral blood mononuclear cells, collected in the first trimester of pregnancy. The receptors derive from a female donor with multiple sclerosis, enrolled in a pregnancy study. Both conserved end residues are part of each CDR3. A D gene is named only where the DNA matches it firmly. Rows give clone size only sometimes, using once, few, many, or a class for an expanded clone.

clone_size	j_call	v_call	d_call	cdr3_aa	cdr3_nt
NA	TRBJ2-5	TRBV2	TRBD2	CASSVGGEDFQETQYF	TGTGCCAGCAGTGTGGGAGGGGAGGATTTCCAAGAGACCCAGTACTTC
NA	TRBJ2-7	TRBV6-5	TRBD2	CAAGGYYEQYF	TGTGCCGCCGGGGGGTATTACGAGCAGTACTTC
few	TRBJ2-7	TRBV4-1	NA	CASSQDAGSYEQYF	TGCGCCAGCAGCCAAGATGCGGGATCCTACGAGCAGTACTTC
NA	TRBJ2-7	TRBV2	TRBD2	CASSEGTSVNEQYF	TGTGCCAGCAGTGAAGGGACTAGCGTAAACGAGCAGTACTTC
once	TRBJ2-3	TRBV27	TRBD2	CASSLGLAADTQYF	TGTGCCAGCAGTTTAGGACTAGCGGCAGATACGCAGTATTTT
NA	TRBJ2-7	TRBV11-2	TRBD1	CASSLDDRGVEQYF	TGTGCCAGCAGCTTAGATGACAGGGGAGTTGAGCAGTACTTC
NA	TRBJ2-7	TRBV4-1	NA	CASSQGVAYEQYF	TGCGCCAGCAGCCAGGGAGTGGCCTACGAGCAGTACTTC
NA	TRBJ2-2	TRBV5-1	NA	CASSFSELSNTGELFF	TGCGCCAGCAGCTTTTCGGAGTTGAGCAACACCGGGGAGCTGTTTTTT
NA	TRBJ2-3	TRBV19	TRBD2	CASRLGTSDRQYF	TGTGCCAGTAGGCTAGGGACTAGCGACAGGCAGTATTTT
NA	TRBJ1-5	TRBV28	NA	CASSLRIGGVTQPQHF	TGTGCCAGCAGTTTACGGATCGGGGGGGTAACTCAGCCCCAGCATTTT
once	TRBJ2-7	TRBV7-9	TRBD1	CASSGTVSYEQYF	TGTGCCAGCAGCGGGACAGTCTCCTACGAGCAGTACTTC
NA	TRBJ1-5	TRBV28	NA	CASSLGGLGNQPQHF	TGTGCCAGCAGTTTAGGAGGGTTGGGCAATCAGCCCCAGCATTTT
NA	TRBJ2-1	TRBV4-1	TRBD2	CASSQDTREGPYNEQFF	TGCGCCAGCAGCCAAGATACGCGGGAGGGCCCCTACAATGAGCAGTTCTTC
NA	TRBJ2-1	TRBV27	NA	CASSRPTDRDNEQFF	TGTGCCAGCAGCAGACCGACCGACAGAGACAATGAGCAGTTCTTC
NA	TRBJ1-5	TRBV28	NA	CAAGLDSNQPQHF	TGTGCCGCCGGCCTAGATAGCAATCAGCCCCAGCATTTT
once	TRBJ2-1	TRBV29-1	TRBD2	CSVDSGRPYNEQFF	TGCAGCGTAGATAGCGGGAGACCCTACAATGAGCAGTTCTTC
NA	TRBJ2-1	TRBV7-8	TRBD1	CASSTNRGLVDEQFF	TGTGCCAGCAGCACGAACAGGGGGCTGGTCGATGAGCAGTTCTTC
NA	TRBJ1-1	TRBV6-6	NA	CASSPLEVNTEAFF	TGTGCCAGCAGCCCGCTTGAGGTGAACACTGAAGCTTTCTTT
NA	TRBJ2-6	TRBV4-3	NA	CASSQESGSGANVLTF	TGCGCCAGCAGCCAAGAATCAGGATCTGGGGCCAACGTCCTGACTTTC
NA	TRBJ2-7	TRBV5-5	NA	CASSPLGTPTTF	TGTGCCAGCAGCCCCCTGGGGACACCCACGACCTTC
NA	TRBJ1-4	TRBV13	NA	CASSLRLGATNEKLFF	TGTGCCAGCAGCTTAAGGTTGGGAGCAACTAATGAAAAACTGTTTTTT
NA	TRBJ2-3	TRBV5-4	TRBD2	CASSQGTSGNSDTQYF	TGTGCCAGCAGCCAAGGGACTAGCGGGAATTCAGATACGCAGTATTTT
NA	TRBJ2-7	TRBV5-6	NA	CASSLQVYEQYF	TGTGCCAGCAGCCTACAGGTCTACGAGCAGTACTTC
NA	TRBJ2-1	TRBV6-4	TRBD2	CASSDSSGRASGEQFF	TGTGCCAGCAGTGACTCGAGCGGGAGGGCCTCGGGTGAGCAGTTCTTC
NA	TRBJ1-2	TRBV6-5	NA	CASIDWRQPIYGYTF	TGTGCCAGCATCGACTGGCGGCAACCGATCTATGGCTACACCTTC
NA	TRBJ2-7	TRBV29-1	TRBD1	CSVGTGYEQYF	TGCAGCGTAGGGACAGGGTACGAGCAGTACTTC
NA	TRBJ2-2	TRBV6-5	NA	CASSLTANTGELFF	TGTGCCAGCAGTCTTACAGCGAACACCGGGGAGCTGTTTTTT
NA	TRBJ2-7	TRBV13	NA	CASSAQTDLSYEQYF	TGTGCCAGCAGCGCCCAGACAGACCTCTCCTACGAGCAGTACTTC
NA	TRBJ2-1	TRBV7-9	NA	CASSDRESPFNEQFF	TGTGCCAGCAGCGATCGGGAATCTCCATTCAATGAGCAGTTCTTC
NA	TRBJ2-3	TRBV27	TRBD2	CASSFLREAGTDTQYF	TGTGCCAGCAGTTTTTTGCGGGAGGCAGGGACAGATACGCAGTATTTT
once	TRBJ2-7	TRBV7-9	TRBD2	CASSGTSGRTSYEQYF	TGTGCCAGCAGCGGGACTAGCGGGAGAACCTCCTACGAGCAGTACTTC
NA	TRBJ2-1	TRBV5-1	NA	CASSLVTEGNEQFF	TGCGCCAGCAGCTTGGTAACAGAAGGCAATGAGCAGTTCTTC
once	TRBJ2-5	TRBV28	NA	CASREVRGEETQYF	TGTGCCAGCAGAGAGGTGCGGGGTGAGGAGACCCAGTACTTC
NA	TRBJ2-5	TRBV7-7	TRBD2	CASSPVAGLQTQYF	TGTGCTAGCAGCCCTGTAGCGGGACTACAGACCCAGTACTTC
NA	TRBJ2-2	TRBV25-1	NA	CASSDRGRDTGELFF	TGTGCCAGCAGTGATAGGGGGAGGGACACCGGGGAGCTGTTTTTT
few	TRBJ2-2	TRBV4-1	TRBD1	CASSHSTGPINTGELFF	TGCGCCAGCAGCCATTCGACAGGGCCTATCAACACCGGGGAGCTGTTTTTT
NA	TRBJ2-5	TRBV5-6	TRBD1	CASSLVNRGIRETQYF	TGTGCCAGCAGCTTGGTCAACAGGGGGATAAGGGAGACCCAGTACTTC
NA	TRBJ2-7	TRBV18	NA	CASSPAGGWYEQYF	TGTGCCAGCTCACCAGCAGGTGGATGGTACGAGCAGTACTTC
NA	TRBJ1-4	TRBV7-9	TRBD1	CASSLTGNREKLFF	TGTGCCAGCAGCTTGACAGGGAATAGGGAAAAACTGTTTTTT
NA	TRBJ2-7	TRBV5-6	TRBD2	CASSILPSGSRNEQYF	TGTGCCAGCAGCATCTTGCCTAGCGGGAGTCGGAACGAGCAGTACTTC
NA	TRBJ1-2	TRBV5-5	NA	CASSSPGLYGYTF	TGTGCCAGCAGCTCACCGGGACTCTATGGCTACACCTTC
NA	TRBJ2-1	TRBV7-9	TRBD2	CASSPLAGGYNEQFF	TGTGCCAGCAGCCCACTAGCGGGAGGGTACAATGAGCAGTTCTTC
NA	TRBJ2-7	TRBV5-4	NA	CASSLFGEYSYEQYF	TGTGCCAGCAGCTTGTTTGGGGAGTACTCCTACGAGCAGTACTTC
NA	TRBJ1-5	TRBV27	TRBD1	CASSLDRGNQPQHF	TGTGCCAGCAGTTTGGACAGGGGGAATCAGCCCCAGCATTTT
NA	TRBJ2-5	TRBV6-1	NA	CASSRGLEGETQYF	TGTGCCAGCAGTCGGGGTCTTGAGGGAGAGACCCAGTACTTC